This T cell receptor beta chain was sequenced in a study of T cells in Graves' hyperthyroidism and ophthalmopathy. At the level of the study: Peripheral blood collection took place at initial diagnosis, before any treatment.

Regarding the study as a whole: Model output signaled ophthalmopathy a median approximately 6.2 months ahead of onset.

TCR beta CDR3 regions were amplified from RNA. The study used the HTBI primer set for a first-round RT-PCR of the TCR CDR3. TCRdb processed the multiplex PCR reads anew with MiXCR; each CDR3 protein has one entry. The sample has about 400,000 distinct CDR3 sequences, more than 12% seen once. Deletions cut 5 bases from V and 4 bases from J, with 12 bases between. The CDR3 spans 13 residues. The V gene's germline CDR1 is ENHRY and CDR2 SYGVKD. In the case of this clonotype: Its antigen is undetermined.

Disease lasting under 3 months, a NOSPECS grade of at least 4, and a Clinical Activity Score of at least 3 were features of the ophthalmopathy patients. This chain links TRBV10-3 with TRBJ2-7; no clear D. This sequence was found in a young woman with Graves' ophthalmopathy. Sequenced input: blood. Here the CDR3 DNA reads TGTGCCATCAGTTTCGGGTTAGGATACGAGCAGTACTTC. Translated, it gives CAISFGLGYEQYF.